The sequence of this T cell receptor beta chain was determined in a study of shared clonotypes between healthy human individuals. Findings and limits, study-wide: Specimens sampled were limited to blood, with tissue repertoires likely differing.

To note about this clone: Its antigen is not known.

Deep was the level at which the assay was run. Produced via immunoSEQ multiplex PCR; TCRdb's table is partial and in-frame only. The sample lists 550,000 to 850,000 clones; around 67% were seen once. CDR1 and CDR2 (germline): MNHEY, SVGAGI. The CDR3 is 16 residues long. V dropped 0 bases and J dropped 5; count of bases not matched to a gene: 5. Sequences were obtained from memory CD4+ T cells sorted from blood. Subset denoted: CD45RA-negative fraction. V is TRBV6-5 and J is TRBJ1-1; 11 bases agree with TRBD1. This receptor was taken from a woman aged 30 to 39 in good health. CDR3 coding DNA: TGTGCCAGCAGTTACTCCCGGGACAGGGGGGGGACTGAAGCTTTCTTT. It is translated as CASSYSRDRGGTEAFF.